This record covers a single T cell receptor (beta chain). The antigen is undetermined. V was trimmed by 2 bases and J by 7 bases, leaving 16 bases between them. CDR1 is MNHNS, CDR2 SASEGT, per germline. CDR3 length: 15 amino acids. This entry is derived from a study of siplizumab effects on memory and regulatory T cells. Notes on the study in general: Significant reduction of alloreactive sequences traceable to unstimulated CD4+ memory cells was observed with siplizumab.

The table came from immunoSEQ multiplex PCR; TCRdb's copy has only in-frame clones and leaves some out. The repertoire holds approximately 100,000 clones, just under 95% seen once, with over 0.15% in the top ten. This chain uses TRBV6-1 with TRBJ2-3; TRBD1 or TRBD2 may be the D gene (5 bases each). The TCR comes from a human donor in good health. Specimen: non-Treg CD4+ T cells sorted from blood. In DNA, the CDR3 is TGTGCCAGCAGTGAATCTCCGGGACCTACATATACGCAGTATTTT. Protein product: CASSESPGPTYTQYF.